The 31 T cell receptor beta chains given below trace back to one sample, sequenced in a study of radiation and T cells in renal cell carcinoma. The table came from immunoSEQ multiplex PCR; TCRdb's copy has only in-frame clones and leaves some out. The sample carries some 150,000 clones, 88% recorded once. The time point was: baseline pretreatment blood. The sample's treatment: 15 Gy SBRT to primary tumor, nephrectomy 4 weeks later. The sequencing used blood, collected from a patient whose treatment included radiotherapy and nephrectomy. These TCRs come from a woman between 50 and 59 years old with renal cell carcinoma.

The table lists this clone with a few counts. The CDR3 sequence is CASGVGGDTQYF. CDR3 bases: TGTGCCAGCGGGGTCGGTGGAGATACGCAGTATTTT. The genes are TRBV5-4 and TRBJ2-3; D ambiguous. Germline loops: CDR1 SGHNT, CDR2 YYREEE (reference sequence). This CDR3 has 12 residues. Between the trimmed V and J ends, which lost 7 bases and 5 bases, there was a span of 11 bases.

CDR3 sequence: CASSSLSGGTETQYF. In DNA form, the CDR3 reads TGTGCCAGCAGTTCCCTTAGCGGGGGGACGGAGACCCAGTACTTC. This chain joins TRBV6-1 and TRBJ2-5, with 10 bases aligning to TRBD2. J gave up 5 bases and V 5 bases, and 8 bases lay outside the gene matches. Germline values: CDR1 MNHNS, CDR2 SASEGT. The CDR3 has 15 amino acids.

CDR3: CASSLARTDYEQYF. CDR3 sequence (DNA): TGCGCCAGCAGCCTAGCTCGGACAGACTACGAGCAGTACTTC. The J gene is TRBJ2-7, the V gene TRBV5-1, with D tentatively TRBD1 (6 bases). The V gene's germline CDR1 is SGHRS and CDR2 YFSETQ. The V end was cut by 4 bases, the J end by 3 bases, with 14 bases between. The CDR3 runs 14 residues.

The chain has TRBV6-5 and TRBJ2-7; D unresolved. There are 14 residues in the CDR3. From germline, CDR1 is MNHEY and CDR2 SVGAGI. V lost 0 bases to trimming and J lost 1 base, with 7 bases between them. This CDR3 is CASSYSPFSYEQYF. Written as DNA, the CDR3 is TGTGCCAGCAGTTACTCTCCATTTTCCTACGAGCAGTACTTC.

In regard to this clone: This CDR3 is also generated by other DNA sequences in the sample. This rearrangement joins TRBV5-1 to TRBJ1-1, with D perhaps TRBD1 (6 bases). Germline CDR1 and CDR2: SGHRS and YFSETQ. The CDR3 is 13 amino acids. The germline V and J ends were trimmed by 0 bases and 3 bases, with 6 bases remaining between them. The CDR3 nucleotides read TGCGCCAGCAGCTTGGCAGGGGACACTGAAGCTTTCTTT. This encodes CASSLAGDTEAFF.

V is TRBV6-5 and J is TRBJ1-1; D is possibly TRBD1 (6 bases). Trimming took off 6 bases at V and 1 base at J, with 12 bases between the two ends. Germline CDR1 reads MNHEY; CDR2 reads SVGAGI. The CDR3 has 14 residues. The CDR3 loop reads CASRSGAGNTEAFF. The CDR3 nucleotides are TGTGCCAGCAGATCGGGGGCGGGGAACACTGAAGCTTTCTTT.

The chain has TRBV6-5 and TRBJ1-3; unclear D gene. Germline values: CDR1 MNHEY, CDR2 SVGAGI. Trimming removed 4 bases at V and 3 bases at J, with 10 bases between. The CDR3 length is 14 residues. CDR3 residues: CASSSQEIGNTIYF. DNA for the CDR3: TGTGCCAGCAGTTCCCAGGAGATTGGAAACACCATATATTTT.

In DNA form, the CDR3 reads TGTGCCAGCAGCTTGGTAACAGGGGGCGGTGAAAAACTGTTTTTT. It codes for CASSLVTGGGEKLFF. The chain combines TRBV5-5 with TRBJ1-4; 9 positions match TRBD1. In germline, CDR1 is SGHKS, CDR2 YYEKEE (reference sequence). There are 15 residues in the CDR3. V gave up 0 bases and J gave up 7 bases; unmatched junction bases: 4.

This clone was detected once. V is TRBV7-2 and J is TRBJ1-2; 7 nucleotides match TRBD1. Germline CDR1 SGHTA, CDR2 FQGNSA. The trim removed 0 bases at V and 5 bases at J, leaving 9 bases unmatched. The CDR3 has 16 amino acids. The chain's CDR3 is CASSLAGDSSSYGYTF. The CDR3 nucleotides are TGTGCCAGCAGCTTAGCCGGGGACAGCTCGTCGTATGGCTACACCTTC.

A few counts support this clone. This chain uses TRBV18 with TRBJ2-1; 9 bases line up with TRBD1. The germline CDR1 and CDR2 sequences are KGHSH and LQKENI. The CDR3 is made up of 14 amino acids. The trim removed 1 base at V and 9 bases at J, leaving 4 bases unmatched. The CDR3 coding sequence is TGTGCCAGCTCACCACAACTGGGACAGGGTGAGCAGTTCTTC. It is translated as CASSPQLGQGEQFF.

The rearrangement uses TRBV5-1 and TRBJ1-1; 8 bases align to TRBD1. Trimming cost V 4 bases and J 7 bases; bases outside gene matches: 12. Germline CDR1 reads SGHRS; CDR2 reads YFSETQ. The CDR3 runs 15 residues. The CDR3 loop reads CASSVQGGPSNEAFF. CDR3 coding DNA: TGCGCCAGCAGCGTACAGGGGGGGCCGTCGAATGAAGCTTTCTTT. Based on the CDR3 plus reference TRBV5-1 and TRBJ1-1, the full variable domain is KAGVTQTPRYLIKTRGQQVTLSCSPISGHRSVSWYQQTPGQGLQFLFEYFSETQRNKGNFPGRFSGRQFSNSRSEMNVSTLELGDSALYLCASSVQGGPSNEAFFGQGTRLTVV.

The genes are TRBV7-9 and TRBJ1-3; D gene uncertain. CDR1 and CDR2 (germline): SEHNR, FQNEAQ (reference sequence). V lost 5 bases and J 2 bases, leaving 10 bases between the germline ends. CDR3 length: 14 residues. The CDR3 loop is CASSKSDTGNTIYF. CDR3 DNA: TGTGCCAGCAGCAAGAGTGATACTGGAAACACCATATATTTT.

The gene calls are TRBV27 and TRBJ1-1; no firm D call. The CDR3 length is 13 residues. V was shortened by 6 bases and J by 8 bases, with 16 bases between the two germline ends. Germline loops: CDR1 MNHEY, CDR2 SMNVEV (reference sequence). CDR3 residues: CASSIGPGIEAFF. In nucleotides, the CDR3 is TGTGCCAGCAGCATTGGCCCGGGAATAGAAGCTTTCTTT.

The chain joins TRBV6-6 to TRBJ1-2; D not resolved. Germline V lookup: CDR1 MNHNY, CDR2 SVGAGI (reference sequence). Trimming removed 6 bases at V and 2 bases at J, with 16 bases between. This CDR3 is 15 amino acids long. The CDR3 is CASSLLSDLNYGYTF. The CDR3 coding sequence is TGTGCCAGCAGCCTTCTATCTGACCTAAACTATGGCTACACCTTC.

This clone has just one count. This chain links TRBV4-3 with TRBJ2-2; 7 nucleotides agree with TRBD2. CDR1 is LGHNA, CDR2 YSLEER, per germline. The ends lost 3 bases at V and 5 bases at J; junction bases unmatched: 6. The CDR3 sequence is 15 residues long. The CDR3, as DNA: TGCGCCAGCAGCCACGGGGGAGGGAGGACCGGGGAGCTGTTTTTT. Its translation: CASSHGGGRTGELFF.

This clone was found once. The genes are TRBV5-6 and TRBJ1-1; D is possibly TRBD1 (5 bases). The V gene's germline CDR1 is SGHDT and CDR2 YYEEEE. The V end was cut by 0 bases, the J end by 4 bases, with 10 bases between. This CDR3 has 14 amino acids. CDR3 nucleotides: TGTGCCAGCAGCTTGGTTCAGGGTCGCACTGAAGCTTTCTTT. Translation gives CASSLVQGRTEAFF.

The V gene is TRBV15, the J gene TRBJ2-1; D gene unclear. CDR1 LNHNV and CDR2 YYDKDF come from the germline V gene (reference sequence). The CDR3 has 14 residues. Trimming stripped 3 bases from V and 3 bases from J, with 9 bases between. For the CDR3, the DNA is TGTGCCACCAGCAGTCCGAGTCGCTACAATGAGCAGTTCTTC. This gives the protein CATSSPSRYNEQFF.

The chain carries TRBV19 and TRBJ2-3; D unresolved. CDR3 length: 13 amino acids. From germline, CDR1 is LNHDA and CDR2 SQIVND (reference sequence). DNA of the CDR3: TGTGCTGCAGGCGAGTCGAGGACAGATACGCAGTATTTT. Translation: CAAGESRTDTQYF. The whole variable domain, filled in from reference TRBV19 and TRBJ2-3, reads DGGITQSPKYLFRKEGQNVTLSCEQNLNHDAMYWYRQDPGQGLRLIYYSQIVNDFQKGDIAEGYSVSREKKESFPLTVTSAQKNPTAFYLCAAGESRTDTQYFGPGTRLTVL.

The J gene is TRBJ1-5, the V gene TRBV5-3; the D is unclear. TRBV5-3 is an open reading frame, and its role is uncertain. This CDR3 is built from 16 residues. With 0 bases removed from V and 0 bases from J, the gap between germline ends came to 10 bases. For the CDR3, the DNA is TGTGCCAGAAGCTTGGCCCGGGCCTATAGCAATCAGCCCCAGCATTTT. Its protein product is CARSLARAYSNQPQHF.

Only one count was recorded for this clone. V gene TRBV15 combines with J gene TRBJ1-2; D unresolved. Germline V CDR1 and CDR2: LNHNV, YYDKDF (reference sequence). V lost 3 bases and J lost 7, with 18 bases in between. The CDR3 loop spans 15 amino acids. The CDR3 region has the DNA TGTGCCACCAGCAGTAGACAAGCTACCTCACGTGGCTACACCTTC. Translating gives CATSSRQATSRGYTF.

This rearrangement joins TRBV7-9 to TRBJ2-1, with 10 bases lining up with TRBD1. The trim removed 5 bases at V and 4 bases at J, leaving 5 bases unmatched. This CDR3 has 15 amino acids. From germline, CDR1 is SEHNR and CDR2 FQNEAQ (reference sequence). The CDR3 region is CASSLMGQGYNEQFF. In nucleotides, the CDR3 is TGTGCCAGCAGCCTCATGGGACAGGGGTACAATGAGCAGTTCTTC.

The chain recombines TRBV21-1 with TRBJ2-5; the listed D gene, TRBD2, was not tested against the DNA. TRBV21-1 is designated a pseudogene. The CDR3 is made up of 15 amino acids. CDR3 sequence reads: CASSKSACYQETQYF. In DNA form, the CDR3 reads TGTGCCAGCAGCAAAAGCGCCTGTTACCAAGAGACCCAGTACTTC.

The chain has TRBV5-1 and TRBJ1-3, with D unresolved. The CDR3 runs 14 residues. The germline CDR1 and CDR2 sequences are SGHRS and YFSETQ. The V gene lost 4 bases and the J gene lost 4 bases, with 12 bases spanning the gap. The CDR3 DNA reads as TGCGCCAGCAGCCCCGACATAGGCGGAAACACCATATATTTT. Protein sequence: CASSPDIGGNTIYF.

The chain links TRBV4-1 to TRBJ2-3; D perhaps matches TRBD1 (5 bases). The CDR3 runs to 14 residues. The V and J ends lost 1 base and 0 bases respectively, with 5 bases between them. Germline values: CDR1 MGHRA, CDR2 YSYEKL. CDR3 protein: CASSQGGSTDTQYF. The CDR3 nucleotides are TGCGCCAGCAGCCAAGGGGGCAGCACAGATACGCAGTATTTT.

The chain recombines TRBV19 with TRBJ1-5, with D tentatively TRBD1 (5 bases). V lost 6 bases, J lost 4 bases, and 13 bases lay in between. The CDR3 runs to 14 residues. Germline CDR1 LNHDA, CDR2 SQIVND (reference sequence). The CDR3 bases are TGTGCCAGTAGGGGGCCCGGGGGGAATCAGCCCCAGCATTTT. Translating it yields CASRGPGGNQPQHF.

The chain employs TRBV10-3 and TRBJ1-6; D unclear. CDR3 length: 13 residues. CDR1 ENHRY and CDR2 SYGVKD come from the germline V gene. Trimming stripped 6 bases from V and 6 bases from J, with 9 bases between. The CDR3 sequence: CAIRGQTNSPLHF. Written as DNA, the CDR3 is TGTGCCATCAGGGGTCAGACTAATTCACCCCTCCACTTT.

The CDR3 sequence: CASSRDSDEQYF. CDR3 bases: TGTGCCAGCAGCCGGGACAGCGACGAGCAGTACTTC. The rearrangement joins TRBV7-9 to TRBJ2-7; 7 bases are a match to TRBD1. Per germline, CDR1 SEHNR and CDR2 FQNEAQ (reference sequence). CDR3 length: 12 amino acids. V shed 5 bases, J shed 5 bases, and the junction held 3 bases outside the gene matches. The entire variable domain, with the rest obtained from reference TRBV7-9 and TRBJ2-7, is as follows: DTGVSQNPRHKITKRGQNVTFRCDPISEHNRLYWYRQTLGQGPEFLTYFQNEAQLEKSRLLSDRFSAERPKGSFSTLEIQRTEQGDSAMYLCASSRDSDEQYFGPGTRLTVT.

CDR3 amino acids: CASGLEGNTEAFF. The CDR3 DNA follows: TGTGCTAGTGGTTTGGAAGGGAACACTGAAGCTTTCTTT. The rearrangement joins TRBV12-5 to TRBJ1-1; no clear D. The CDR3 runs 13 residues. Deletions cut 1 base from V and 1 base from J, with 4 bases between. CDR1 and CDR2 (germline): LGHNT, FRNRAP.

The chain links TRBV7-2 to TRBJ1-2; 7 bases map to TRBD1. Germline values: CDR1 SGHTA, CDR2 FQGNSA. The CDR3 length is 16 residues. J gave up 4 bases and V 5 bases, and 13 bases lay outside the gene matches. As DNA, the CDR3 is TGTGCCAGCAGCGGGGGGGGAACCGGGACAGTCTATGGCTACACCTTC. Translating it yields CASSGGGTGTVYGYTF.

The genes are TRBV6-5 and TRBJ1-3; 7 positions agree with TRBD1. The CDR3 has 16 amino acids. Germline trimming cut 0 bases from V and 4 bases from J; bases unmatched to any gene: 6. The germline gives CDR1 MNHEY, CDR2 SVGAGI. The CDR3 is CASSYSRTGRGNTIYF. In DNA, the CDR3 is TGTGCCAGCAGTTACTCCAGGACAGGCCGGGGAAACACCATATATTTT.

With respect to this clone: This specimen includes other DNA sequences encoding the same CDR3. The V gene is TRBV7-9, the J gene TRBJ2-5, with TRBD2 as a possible D gene (6 bases). There are 14 residues in the CDR3. V was clipped by 0 bases and J by 3 bases, with 8 bases between them. Per the germline V gene, CDR1 is SEHNR and CDR2 is FQNEAQ (reference sequence). Written as DNA, the CDR3 is TGTGCCAGCAGCTTAGCTGGAGGGGAAGAGACCCAGTACTTC. Protein sequence: CASSLAGGEETQYF.